This is a list of T cell receptor beta chains from one sample in a study of identifying expanded T cells in peripheral blood. Clones were read by immunoSEQ multiplex PCR, and TCRdb kept only the in-frame ones, dropping some. Seen here are more than 45,000 clones, approximately 89% observed once, and the top ten hold 3% to 4.5%. Sequencing used blood. The receptor source for this set is a person aged 18-70 years in good health. Each CDR3 is given without its conserved first and last residue. A D gene is named only where the DNA matches it firmly. For some rows the clone size is stated as once, few or many, or as a class when expanded; others skip it.

v_call	j_call	d_call	clone_size	cdr3_aa
TRBV11-2	TRBJ1-1	.	.	ASSLRVGNTEAF
TRBV19	TRBJ2-3	.	once	ASSIGGDPRTQY
TRBV9	TRBJ2-3	.	.	ASSVLESTDTQY
TRBV5-1	TRBJ2-7	TRBD2	.	ASSKGLVSYEQY
TRBV29-1	TRBJ2-5	.	.	SVEETQY
TRBV7-6	TRBJ2-5	.	.	ASSLAGGMERGTQETQY
TRBV4-1	TRBJ1-1	.	.	ASSQAAIGVNTEAF
TRBV11-2	TRBJ2-1	.	.	ASSLGLAAEQF
TRBV9	TRBJ2-1	TRBD2	once	ASSVLAGSSYNEQF
TRBV12-5	TRBJ2-5	.	.	ASRGAAGRLGDETQY
TRBV13	TRBJ1-2	.	once	ASPTNYGYT
TRBV19	TRBJ1-5	.	.	ASRRGHRQWNQPQH
TRBV5-1	TRBJ2-7	TRBD2	once	ASSAGLADWEQY
TRBV7-2	TRBJ1-6	TRBD1	medium-sized	ASSLAVDRALH